This TCR beta chain originates from a study of T cells in Graves' hyperthyroidism and ophthalmopathy. Whole-study findings and limits: From stable hyperthyroidism, ophthalmopathy was separated by a 13 V-J model.

Amplification of TCR beta CDR3 regions used RNA as the template. The primer set for the first-round RT-PCR of the TCR CDR3 was HTBI. TCRdb reanalysed the multiplex PCR reads using MiXCR and keeps one entry per CDR3 protein. The repertoire has a few hundred thousand distinct CDR3 sequences, 20% to 25% of them found once; the top ten carry roughly 60%. The V gene's germline CDR1 is MNHEY and CDR2 SVGAGI. V gave up 0 bases and J gave up 5 bases; unmatched junction bases: 1. The CDR3 has 15 amino acids. Concerning this clonotype itself: Antigen specificity is unknown.

Ophthalmopathy patients showed a Clinical Activity Score of at least 3, NOSPECS grade of at least 4 and duration under 3 months. The diagnoses drew upon clinical symptoms, serum thyroxine and TRAb, thyroid ultrasound and orbital computed tomography. The clonotype comes from a man aged 30 to 39 with Graves' ophthalmopathy. The chain recombines TRBV6-5 with TRBJ1-6; 7 bases fit TRBD1. Sequencing was performed on blood. The chain's CDR3 is CASSYSGQDNSPLHF. The CDR3 DNA reads TGTGCCAGCAGTTACTCTGGACAGGATAATTCACCCCTCCACTTT.